This TCR beta chain was retrieved from a study of CD4 T cells in relation to SARS-CoV-2 and coronaviruses. As for the study in general: TCR beta CDR3s were sequenced after 10-day antigen culture of PBMCs. The restricting HLA molecule for shared crossreactive spike epitopes was mapped. Study conclusions and caveats: Crossreactive clones expanded significantly less to SARS-CoV-2 than monoreactive clones. In about 65% of donors, memory CD4+ clonotypes crossrecognized SARS-CoV-2 and at least one common cold coronavirus spike.

CD4+ T cells from unexposed donors were obtained before the COVID-19 pandemic (2011-2018). After roughly ten days of culture, CD4+ T cells were isolated. TCRdb's copy holds only in-frame clones and misses some; the assay was immunoSEQ multiplex PCR. Of about 21,000 clones in the sample, about 71% are singletons; the top ten hold 16%. As concerns this clone: Its antigen is not identified.

V shed 4 bases, J shed 4 bases, and the junction held 6 bases outside the gene matches. The CDR3 consists of 14 residues. Germline CDR1 LGHDT, CDR2 YNNKEL (reference sequence). The source of this sequence is a human donor in good health. The sequenced sample consisted of CD4+ T cells from PBMCs, cultured in vitro. The chain is built from TRBV3-1 (or the pseudogene TRBV3-2) and TRBJ1-1; TRBD1 matches at 7 bases. In nucleotides, the CDR3 is TGTGCCAGCAGCCTCCGACAGGGCCTCACTGAAGCTTTCTTT. Protein: CASSLRQGLTEAFF.